This paragraph reports one T cell receptor beta chain. What it binds is not known. Germline-derived CDR1 and CDR2 are SGHVS and FNYEAQ. Trimming removed 5 bases at V and 5 bases at J, with 13 bases between. The CDR3 is 13 residues long. TCRdb's copy holds only in-frame clones and misses some; the assay was immunoSEQ multiplex PCR. The data show 140,000 to 150,000 clones, about 93% seen once. The data were obtained in a study of T cell responses to AZD1222 COVID-19 vaccine. General study results and limits: Donors skewed white British and female; clonal diversity was possibly underestimated.

The receptor was derived from an adult in good health. The chain couples TRBV7-6 to TRBJ2-7; perhaps TRBD2 as D (6 bases). This sample comprised peripheral blood, obtained on day 0 of AZD1222 vaccination. The chain's CDR3 is CASSRTSSHEQYF. The CDR3 nucleotides are TGTGCCAGCAGCCGTACTAGCTCACACGAGCAGTACTTC.